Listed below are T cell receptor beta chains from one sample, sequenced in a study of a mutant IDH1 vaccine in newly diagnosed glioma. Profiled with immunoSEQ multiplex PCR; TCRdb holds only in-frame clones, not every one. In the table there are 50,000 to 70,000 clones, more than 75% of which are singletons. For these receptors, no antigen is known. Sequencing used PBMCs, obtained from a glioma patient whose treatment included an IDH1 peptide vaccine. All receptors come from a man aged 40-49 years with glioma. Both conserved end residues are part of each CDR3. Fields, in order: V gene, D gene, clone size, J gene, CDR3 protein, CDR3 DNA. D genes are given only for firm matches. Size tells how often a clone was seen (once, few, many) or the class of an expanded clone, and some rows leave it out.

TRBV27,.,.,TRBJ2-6,CASSLFGGSGANVLTF,TGTGCCAGCAGTTTATTCGGAGGGAGTGGGGCCAACGTCCTGACTTTC
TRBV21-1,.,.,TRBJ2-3,CASSKDAPTDTQYF,TGTGCCAGCAGCAAAGATGCACCTACAGATACGCAGTATTTT
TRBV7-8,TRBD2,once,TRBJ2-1,CASSPGRLARNEQFF,TGTGCCAGCAGCCCAGGAAGACTAGCGAGGAATGAGCAGTTCTTC
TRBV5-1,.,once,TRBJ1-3,CASSLASGGNTIYF,TGCGCCAGCAGCTTGGCCTCGGGTGGCAACACCATATATTTT
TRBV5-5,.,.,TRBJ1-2,CASTGGTQYGYTF,TGTGCCAGCACTGGAGGGACCCAGTATGGCTACACCTTC
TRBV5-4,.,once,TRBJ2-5,CASSLGLGRWETQYF,TGTGCCAGCAGCTTGGGTCTGGGGCGGTGGGAGACCCAGTACTTC
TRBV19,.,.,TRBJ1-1,CASSMIGGTDPEAFF,TGTGCCAGTAGTATGATTGGGGGGACCGACCCTGAAGCTTTCTTT
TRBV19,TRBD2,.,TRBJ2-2,CASRLLAGVRAGELFF,TGTGCCAGTAGATTACTAGCGGGAGTTAGGGCCGGGGAGCTGTTTTTT
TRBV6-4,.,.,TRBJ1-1,CASRDRRGNTEAFF,TGTGCCAGCAGGGACCGACGTGGGAACACTGAAGCTTTCTTT
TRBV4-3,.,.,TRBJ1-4,CASSYQGMNEKLFF,TGCGCCAGCAGCTACCAGGGCATGAATGAAAAACTGTTTTTT
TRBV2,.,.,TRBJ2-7,CASSMQGRGSREQYF,TGTGCCAGCAGCATGCAAGGACGGGGTTCGAGAGAGCAGTACTTC
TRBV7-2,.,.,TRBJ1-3,CASSLRGPGNTIYF,TGTGCCAGCAGTCTGCGGGGGCCCGGAAACACCATATATTTT
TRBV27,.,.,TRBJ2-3,CASSPAPRGTDTQYF,TGTGCCAGCAGCCCGGCCCCTCGAGGCACAGATACGCAGTATTTT
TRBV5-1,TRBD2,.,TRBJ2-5,CASSVTSESFQTQYF,TGCGCCAGCAGCGTGACTAGCGAAAGTTTCCAGACCCAGTACTTC
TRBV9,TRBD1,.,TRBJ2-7,CASSSGQAANEQYF,TGTGCCAGCAGCTCCGGACAGGCGGCGAACGAGCAGTACTTC
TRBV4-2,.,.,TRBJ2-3,CASSQDVVAGSDPDTQYF,TGTGCCAGCAGCCAAGATGTGGTGGCGGGATCGGATCCCGATACGCAGTATTTT
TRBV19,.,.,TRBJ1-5,CASSIGVQGGSSQHF,TGTGCCAGTAGTATAGGTGTACAGGGCGGGAGTTCCCAGCATTTT
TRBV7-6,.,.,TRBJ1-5,CASSSWNQPQHF,TGTGCCAGCAGCTCCTGGAATCAGCCCCAGCATTTT
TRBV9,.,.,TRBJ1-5,CASSVGGAPNQPQHF,TGTGCCAGCAGCGTAGGGGGGGCACCCAATCAGCCCCAGCATTTT
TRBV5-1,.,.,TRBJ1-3,CASSSGQSGNTIYF,TGCGCCAGCAGCTCCGGACAGTCTGGAAACACCATATATTTT
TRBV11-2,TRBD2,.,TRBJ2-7,CASSLGAGAGYEQYF,TGTGCCAGCAGCTTAGGGGCGGGAGCCGGCTACGAGCAGTACTTC
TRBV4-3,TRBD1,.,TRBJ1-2,CASSQEGTGYGYTF,TGCGCCAGCAGCCAAGAAGGGACAGGCTATGGCTACACCTTC
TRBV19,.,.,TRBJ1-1,CASSPGEAMNTEAFF,TGTGCCAGTAGCCCAGGGGAGGCGATGAACACTGAAGCTTTCTTT
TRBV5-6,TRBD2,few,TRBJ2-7,CASSTGLAGGPEQYF,TGTGCCAGCAGCACCGGACTAGCGGGAGGGCCCGAGCAGTACTTC
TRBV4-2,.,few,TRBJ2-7,CASSQDLHNAYEQYF,TGTGCCAGCAGCCAAGATCTTCACAACGCTTACGAGCAGTACTTC
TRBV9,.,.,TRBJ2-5,CASSVRAQETQYF,TGTGCCAGCAGCGTGAGGGCCCAAGAGACCCAGTACTTC
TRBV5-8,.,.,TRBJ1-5,CASSSGWSNQPQHF,TGTGCCAGCAGCTCAGGGTGGAGCAATCAGCCCCAGCATTTT
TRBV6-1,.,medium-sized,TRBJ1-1,CASSEGGLNTEAFF,TGTGCCAGCAGTGAAGGAGGGCTGAACACTGAAGCTTTCTTT
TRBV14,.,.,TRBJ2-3,CASSSNTSPWAGTDTQYF,TGTGCCAGCAGCTCTAATACTAGCCCCTGGGCGGGCACAGATACGCAGTATTTT
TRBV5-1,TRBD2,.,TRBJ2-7,CASSLSSGSSYEQYF,TGCGCCAGCAGCTTGTCGAGCGGGAGCTCCTACGAGCAGTACTTC
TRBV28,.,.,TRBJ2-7,CASSFRRQSQTYEQYF,TGTGCCAGCAGTTTTCGGAGACAGAGTCAAACCTACGAGCAGTACTTC
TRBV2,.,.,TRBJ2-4,CASSGGERDIQYF,TGTGCCAGCAGTGGTGGGGAAAGGGACATTCAGTACTTC
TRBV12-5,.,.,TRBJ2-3,CASGLGDTQYF,TGTGCTAGTGGTTTGGGAGATACGCAGTATTTT
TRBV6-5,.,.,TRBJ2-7,CASRIISDWRLEQYF,TGTGCCAGCAGGATTATTTCGGACTGGAGGCTCGAGCAGTACTTC
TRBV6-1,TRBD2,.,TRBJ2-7,CASSDDRLASWYEQYF,TGTGCCAGCAGTGATGACCGACTAGCATCCTGGTACGAGCAGTACTTC
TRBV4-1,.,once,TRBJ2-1,CASSQAGLLTYNEQFF,TGCGCCAGCAGCCAAGCTGGACTTTTGACCTACAATGAGCAGTTCTTC
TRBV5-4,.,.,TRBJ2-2,CASSVGTTNTGELFF,TGTGCCAGCAGCGTAGGGACAACGAACACCGGGGAGCTGTTTTTT
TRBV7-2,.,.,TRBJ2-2,CASSLLNTGELFF,TGTGCCAGCAGCTTATTGAACACCGGGGAGCTGTTTTTT
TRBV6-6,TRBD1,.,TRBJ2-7,CASTPSSGQGSYEQYF,TGTGCCAGCACCCCCAGCTCGGGACAGGGGAGCTACGAGCAGTACTTC
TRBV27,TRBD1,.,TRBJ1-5,CASSLDRGGNQPQHF,TGTGCCAGCAGTTTAGACAGGGGTGGCAATCAGCCCCAGCATTTT
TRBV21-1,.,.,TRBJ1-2,CASLNVDYGYTF,TGTGCCAGCCTAAACGTGGACTATGGCTACACCTTC
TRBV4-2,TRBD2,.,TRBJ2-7,CASSQPYSGTSDYEQYF,TGTGCCAGCAGCCAACCTTACTCCGGGACTAGCGACTACGAGCAGTACTTC
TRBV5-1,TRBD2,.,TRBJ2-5,CASRPGLGYQETQYF,TGCGCCAGCAGACCGGGACTAGGGTACCAAGAGACCCAGTACTTC
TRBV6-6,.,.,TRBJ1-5,CASSYGEYSNQPQHF,TGTGCCAGCAGTTACGGAGAATATAGCAATCAGCCCCAGCATTTT
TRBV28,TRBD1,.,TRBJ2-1,CASSYLDRGSLQFF,TGTGCCAGCAGTTACCTCGACAGGGGGTCGTTGCAGTTCTTC
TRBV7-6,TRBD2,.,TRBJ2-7,CASSLGPHGGSSNEQYF,TGTGCCAGCAGCTTAGGCCCCCATGGCGGGAGTTCGAACGAGCAGTACTTC
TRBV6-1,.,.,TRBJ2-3,CASSGYTDTQYF,TGTGCCAGCAGTGGTTATACAGATACGCAGTATTTT
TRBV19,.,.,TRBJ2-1,CASSIGSLSAPTNQFF,TGTGCCAGTAGTATAGGTTCTTTATCGGCTCCTACCAATCAGTTCTTC
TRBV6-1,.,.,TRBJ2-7,CASHLTGAYEQYF,TGTGCCAGCCATTTGACCGGGGCTTACGAGCAGTACTTC
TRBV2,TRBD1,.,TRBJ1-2,CANGYLGQGARGYTF,TGTGCCAACGGGTATTTGGGACAGGGGGCGCGAGGCTACACCTTC